Listed below are T cell receptor beta chains from one sample, sequenced in a study of shared clonotypes between healthy human individuals. Generated by immunoSEQ multiplex PCR, the TCRdb table keeps only in-frame clones and is missing some. The data hold about 680,000 clones, with 90% to 95% observed a single time. Sequenced material: naive CD8+ T cells sorted from blood. The receptors were gathered from a man aged 25 to 40 in good health. Each CDR3 is given with its conserved first and last residue. The D gene is left open where the match is weak. Not every row has a clone size; where given, it reads once, few, many or a size class.

CASSLLTSGYNEQFF TGTGCCAGCAGCTTGTTGACTAGCGGCTACAATGAGCAGTTCTTC TRBJ2-1 TRBV5-5 TRBD2 -
CASSSRDSPEAFF TGTGCCAGCAGCTCCCGCGACTCCCCTGAAGCTTTCTTT TRBJ1-1 TRBV7-9 - -
CASSAGPSGTSGRTDTQYF TGCGCCAGCAGCGCGGGACCCTCCGGGACTAGCGGGAGAACAGATACGCAGTATTTT TRBJ2-3 TRBV5-1 TRBD2 -
CASKGQVGAF TGTGCCAGCAAGGGACAGGTCGGCGCCTTC TRBJ2-7 TRBV2 TRBD1 once
CASSQILADQETQYF TGCGCCAGCAGCCAGATTCTAGCGGACCAAGAGACCCAGTACTTC TRBJ2-5 TRBV4-3 TRBD2 -
CASRRGSPGDEQYF TGTGCCAGCAGGCGGGGAAGTCCTGGGGACGAGCAGTACTTC TRBJ2-7 TRBV27 - -
CASSKEGALQETQYF TGTGCCAGCAGTAAAGAGGGGGCACTGCAAGAGACCCAGTACTTC TRBJ2-5 TRBV6-5 TRBD1 -
CASSLSGTAFGYTF TGCGCCAGCAGCTTATCCGGGACCGCCTTCGGCTACACCTTC TRBJ1-2 TRBV5-1 - -
CASSFPGLAGVPGMSTDTQYF TGTGCCAGCAGTTTCCCGGGACTAGCGGGAGTGCCGGGAATGAGCACAGATACGCAGTATTTT TRBJ2-3 TRBV28 TRBD2 once
CSVGDRGAGNIQYF TGCAGCGTCGGGGACAGGGGGGCTGGGAACATTCAGTACTTC TRBJ2-4 TRBV29-1 TRBD1 -
CASSLRGNNRVYNEQFF TGTGCCAGCAGCTTAAGGGGAAATAACAGGGTTTACAATGAGCAGTTCTTC TRBJ2-1 TRBV7-3 - -
CASSTGGAYDEQFF TGTGCCAGCAGTACAGGGGGCGCTTACGATGAGCAGTTCTTC TRBJ2-1 TRBV7-9 TRBD1 -
CASSLVGRTYEQYF TGTGCCAGCAGCTTAGTGGGCAGGACCTACGAGCAGTACTTC TRBJ2-7 TRBV7-2 - -
CASPGPPRLLTYNEQFF TGTGCCAGCCCTGGCCCCCCTCGACTGCTTACCTACAATGAGCAGTTCTTC TRBJ2-1 TRBV2 - -
CASSIPPGPQHF TGTGCCAGTAGTATTCCGCCGGGGCCCCAGCATTTT TRBJ1-5 TRBV19 - -
CASSHPSETYNEQFF TGTGCCAGCAGCCACCCGTCGGAAACCTACAATGAGCAGTTCTTC TRBJ2-1 TRBV14 - -
CASSGQGSNYGYTF TGTGCCAGCAGCGGACAGGGATCTAACTATGGCTACACCTTC TRBJ1-2 TRBV16 TRBD1 -
CASSINNLIGHEQFF TGTGCCAGTAGTATAAACAACTTGATAGGCCATGAGCAGTTCTTC TRBJ2-1 TRBV19 - -
CASGAIYEQYF TGTGCCAGCGGGGCGATCTACGAGCAGTACTTC TRBJ2-7 TRBV27 - -
CASSQGVISNQPQHF TGCGCCAGCAGCCAAGGGGTGATCAGCAATCAGCCCCAGCATTTT TRBJ1-5 TRBV4-1 - few
CAWREYNEQFF TGTGCCTGGAGAGAGTACAATGAGCAGTTCTTC TRBJ2-1 TRBV30 - -
CASSVGLNTEAFF TGTGCCAGCAGCGTGGGCCTTAACACTGAAGCTTTCTTT TRBJ1-1 TRBV5-5 - -
CASSSGQGISYEQYF TGTGCCAGCAGTTCCGGACAGGGGATCTCCTACGAGCAGTACTTC TRBJ2-7 TRBV27 TRBD1 once
CASSVDGTQETQYF TGTGCCAGCAGCGTAGACGGGACTCAAGAGACCCAGTACTTC TRBJ2-5 TRBV9 - -
CASSLDSGLAGSEQYF TGTGCCAGCAGCTTAGATTCAGGACTAGCGGGATCAGAGCAGTACTTC TRBJ2-7 TRBV7-9 TRBD2 -
CASSPTDVWENTEAFF TGCGCCAGCAGCCCCACTGATGTTTGGGAGAACACTGAAGCTTTCTTT TRBJ1-1 TRBV4-1 - -
CASSTRANGYTF TGTGCCAGCAGCACGCGAGCGAATGGCTACACCTTC TRBJ1-2 TRBV9 - -
CASSPRTSGRSYNEQFF TGTGCCAGCAGCCCCCGGACTAGCGGGAGATCATACAATGAGCAGTTCTTC TRBJ2-1 TRBV7-8 TRBD2 -
CASSQEQNGSGYNEQFF TGTGCCAGCAGCCAGGAACAGAACGGCTCAGGGTACAATGAGCAGTTCTTC TRBJ2-1 TRBV21-1 - -
CASSYWAGAQDEQYF TGTGCCAGCAGTTACTGGGCGGGAGCACAGGACGAGCAGTACTTC TRBJ2-7 TRBV6-6 TRBD2 -
CAISDFDSAASYEQYF TGTGCCATCAGTGACTTCGATAGCGCTGCCTCCTACGAGCAGTACTTC TRBJ2-7 TRBV10-3 - -
CASSLGGSNYGYTF TGTGCCAGCAGCTTAGGTGGCAGTAACTATGGCTACACCTTC TRBJ1-2 TRBV7-9 - -
CASSMGTSGRNTQYF TGTGCCAGTAGTATGGGGACTAGCGGGAGGAATACGCAGTATTTT TRBJ2-3 TRBV19 TRBD2 -
CASSWGPDNEQFF TGTGCCAGCAGTTGGGGGCCCGACAATGAGCAGTTCTTC TRBJ2-1 TRBV27 - -
CASSPVLDEQFF TGTGCCAGCAGCCCGGTTTTAGATGAGCAGTTCTTC TRBJ2-1 TRBV7-6 - -
CASRGQHSYEQYF TGTGCCAGCAGAGGACAGCACTCCTACGAGCAGTACTTC TRBJ2-7 TRBV27 - -
CASSHPTSGESYNEQFF TGTGCCAGCAGCCACCCGACTAGCGGGGAATCCTACAATGAGCAGTTCTTC TRBJ2-1 TRBV7-6 TRBD2 -
CAWSPPQSTYEQYF TGTGCCTGGAGCCCCCCCCAATCAACCTACGAGCAGTACTTC TRBJ2-7 TRBV30 - -
CASGPGHPNTEAFF TGTGCTAGTGGCCCCGGACACCCGAACACTGAAGCTTTCTTT TRBJ1-1 TRBV12-5 - -
CASSTGTNYEQYF TGTGCCAGCAGCACCGGGACTAACTACGAGCAGTACTTC TRBJ2-7 TRBV11-2 TRBD2 -
CASSRPGLAHHEQFF TGTGCCAGCAGTCGCCCGGGACTAGCGCATCATGAGCAGTTCTTC TRBJ2-1 TRBV7-9 TRBD2 once
CASRLRYMNTEAFF TGTGCCAGCCGTTTACGGTACATGAACACTGAAGCTTTCTTT TRBJ1-1 TRBV28 - -
CASSVTGSSYEQYF TGTGCCAGCAGCGTAACCGGGTCCTCCTACGAGCAGTACTTC TRBJ2-7 TRBV9 - -
CASSTVTAGVMNEQYF TGCGCCAGCAGCACCGTGACAGCGGGAGTGATGAACGAGCAGTACTTC TRBJ2-7 TRBV23-1 TRBD2 -
CASSKRLAGTLWADTQYF TGTGCCAGCAGCAAGCGACTAGCGGGAACACTTTGGGCAGATACGCAGTATTTT TRBJ2-3 TRBV7-8 TRBD2 -
CASSPRQGDQPQHF TGTGCCAGCAGTCCCCGACAAGGAGATCAGCCCCAGCATTTT TRBJ1-5 TRBV28 - -
CASSVEGGSYEQFF TGTGCCAGCAGCGTAGAGGGAGGATCTTATGAGCAGTTCTTC TRBJ2-1 TRBV9 - -
CASTFSGARETQYF TGTGCCAGCACCTTTTCGGGGGCGAGGGAGACCCAGTACTTC TRBJ2-5 TRBV5-6 - -
CASSQDRDSNTEAFF TGCGCCAGCAGCCAAGATAGGGACAGCAACACTGAAGCTTTCTTT TRBJ1-1 TRBV4-1 TRBD1 once
CASSSADPVASMEGNTIYF TGTGCCAGCAGCTCCGCGGACCCAGTCGCTTCGATGGAAGGAAACACCATATATTTT TRBJ1-3 TRBV7-9 - -
CASSGTDRGRLNEQYF TGTGCCAGCAGCGGGACGGACAGGGGGCGCCTGAACGAGCAGTACTTC TRBJ2-7 TRBV7-8 TRBD1 -
CSVVGRASNYGYTF TGCAGCGTTGTGGGGCGGGCATCTAACTATGGCTACACCTTC TRBJ1-2 TRBV29-1 - -
CASAPNTGELFF TGTGCCAGCGCCCCGAACACCGGGGAGCTGTTTTTT TRBJ2-2 TRBV27 - -
CASSVAIAEGYEQYF TGTGCCAGCAGCGTAGCTATTGCAGAAGGCTACGAGCAGTACTTC TRBJ2-7 TRBV9 - -
CASSLGTIYNEQFF TGTGCCAGCAGCTTAGGGACCATCTACAATGAGCAGTTCTTC TRBJ2-1 TRBV5-6 - -
CASSDSMGRGVYGYTF TGTGCCAGCAGTGACTCCATGGGACGAGGGGTCTATGGCTACACCTTC TRBJ1-2 TRBV6-4 - -
CASSLRGGGQGANEQYF TGTGCCAGCAGTTTAAGAGGAGGGGGACAGGGGGCAAACGAGCAGTACTTC TRBJ2-7 TRBV28 TRBD1 -
CASSQAWGQVDGYTF TGCGCCAGCAGCCAAGCTTGGGGCCAGGTGGATGGCTACACCTTC TRBJ1-2 TRBV4-1 - -